A single sample is the source of the 29 T cell receptor beta chains below, sequenced in a study of CD8 T cells in ankylosing spondylitis. Study conclusions and caveats: A TCR beta motif made of several highly homologous variants seemed typical of ankylosing spondylitis blood.

TCRdb used MiXCR to reprocess the 5' RACE reads, holding one entry per CDR3 protein. The sample consists of 300,000 to 400,000 distinct CDR3 sequences, about a fifth of them appearing once. These receptors lack a known antigen. The sequenced sample was blood, either unsorted or a sorted T cell fraction (not recorded which). These TCRs come from a male donor with ankylosing spondylitis.

V usage is TRBV1 and J usage is TRBJ2-5; no DNA check was done on the table's D call, TRBD2. TRBV1 is a known pseudogene. There are 16 residues in the CDR3. The chain's CDR3 is CTSSPRTSGMQETQYF. The CDR3 DNA is TGCACCAGCAGCCCTAGGACTAGCGGGATGCAAGAGACCCAGTACTTC.

This chain uses TRBV12-3 or TRBV12-4 with TRBJ1-5; no clear D gene. Trimming took off 3 bases at V and 6 bases at J, with 12 bases between the two ends. CDR3 length: 14 amino acids. The CDR3 DNA reads as TGTGCCAGCAGTTTCTCCTGGGCCGGTCAGCCCCAGCATTTT. Its protein is CASSFSWAGQPQHF.

Only a few counts were recorded for this clonotype. The V and J genes are TRBV7-9 and TRBJ2-5, with D perhaps matching TRBD1 or TRBD2 (5 bases each). This CDR3 has 14 residues. Per germline, CDR1 SEHNR and CDR2 FQNEAQ (reference sequence). Trimming cost V 1 base and J 7 bases, with 13 bases left between them. Written as DNA, the CDR3 is TGTGCCAGCAGCTTAGGGGACCCTAGGGGGACCCAGTACTTC. It yields the protein CASSLGDPRGTQYF.

This clonotype has a handful of counts. This chain connects TRBV12-3 or TRBV12-4 to TRBJ2-1; 11 bases line up with TRBD2. This CDR3 region has 15 residues. V lost 7 bases and J lost 5; bases outside the gene matches: 7. Here the CDR3 DNA reads TGTGCCAGCAACCGGGGACTAGCGGACCACAATGAGCAGTTCTTC. Translating it yields CASNRGLADHNEQFF.

The genes are TRBV20-1 and TRBJ1-1; D may be TRBD1 (6 bases). The CDR3 length is 12 residues. V lost 3 bases and J 10 bases, leaving 15 bases between the germline ends. Germline CDR1 is DFQATT and CDR2 is SNEGSKA (reference sequence). For the CDR3, the DNA is TGCAGTGCTAGCCGGGACACGCGAAGAGCTTTCTTT. Translating it yields CSASRDTRRAFF.

The V call is TRBV6-1, the J call TRBJ2-1; TRBD2 might be the D (6 bases). V was trimmed by 7 bases and J by 9 bases, leaving 19 bases between them. The germline CDR1 and CDR2 sequences are MNHNS and SASEGT. The CDR3 length is 14 residues. The CDR3 DNA is TGTGCCAGCACCTTACCCGGGACTCCCGTTGAGCAGTTCTTC. Translating gives CASTLPGTPVEQFF.

A word on this clonotype: At one end the junction does not follow the germline gene, possibly because of a read error. V and J are TRBV7-2 and TRBJ2-1, with TRBD1 identical over 9 bases. This CDR3 spans 16 amino acids. The germline gives CDR1 SGHTA, CDR2 FQGNSA. DNA for the CDR3: TGTGCCAGCAACTTAAGGACAGGGGTCGCCTACAATGAGCAGTTCTTC. As protein: CASNLRTGVAYNEQFF.

This clonotype turned up a few times. The chain recombines TRBV14 with TRBJ1-2; no reliable D call. CDR1 is SGHDN and CDR2 is FVKESK in the germline V gene. This CDR3 contains 12 residues. Trimming took 4 bases from V and 6 from J, leaving 9 bases between them. For the CDR3, the DNA is TGTGCCAGCAGCCCCCGCAGCGATGGCTACACCTTC. Its protein product is CASSPRSDGYTF. Filled out from reference TRBV14 and TRBJ1-2, the complete variable domain reads EAGVTQFPSHSVIEKGQTVTLRCDPISGHDNLYWYRRVMGKEIKFLLHFVKESKQDESGMPNNRFLAERTGGTYSTLKVQPAELEDSGVYFCASSPRSDGYTFGSGTRLTVV.

This clonotype was counted many times. The chain is built from TRBV2 and TRBJ2-2; D remains unclear. The germline CDR1 and CDR2 sequences are SNHLY and FYNNEI. This CDR3 spans 12 amino acids. The V and J ends lost 6 bases and 4 bases respectively, with 6 bases between them. CDR3 sequence (DNA): TGTGCCAGCAGCTTGCGCACCGGGGAGCTGTTTTTT. This codes for CASSLRTGELFF.

This clonotype was counted a few times. The chain joins TRBV5-1 to TRBJ2-1; D may be TRBD1 or TRBD2 (5 bases each). V gave up 7 bases and J gave up 7 bases, with 21 bases separating them. Germline V CDR1 and CDR2: SGHRS, YFSETQ. The CDR3 has 15 residues. DNA for the CDR3: TGCGCCAGCGCCACTACCGGGGCCGTATTTAATGAGCAGTTCTTC. Translation gives CASATTGAVFNEQFF.

This clonotype was observed a handful of times. J is TRBJ1-1 and V is TRBV4-3; D not certain. V was shortened by 3 bases and J by 5 bases, with 16 bases between the two germline ends. This CDR3 has 15 residues. Germline loops: CDR1 LGHNA, CDR2 YSLEER. CDR3 nucleotides: TGCGCCAGCAGCCACATGAGGGCTTCTGGGACTGAAGCTTTCTTT. It translates to CASSHMRASGTEAFF.

The chain recombines TRBV20-1 with TRBJ1-2; D might be TRBD1 (5 bases). This CDR3 has 12 amino acids. Looked up from germline, CDR1 is DFQATT and CDR2 is SNEGSKA (reference sequence). V was cut by 7 bases and J by 4 bases, with 13 bases left in between. CDR3: CSVTAGSYGYTF. DNA for the CDR3: TGCAGTGTTACGGCAGGGAGCTATGGCTACACCTTC.

This clonotype was found a few times. The chain links TRBV28 to TRBJ1-2, with 10 bases that match TRBD1. CDR1 is MDHEN, CDR2 SYDVKM, per germline. V was clipped by 8 bases and J by 1 base; unmatched bases: 4. There are 14 residues in the CDR3. The chain's CDR3 is CASGTGARNYGYTF. CDR3 coding DNA: TGTGCCAGCGGGACAGGGGCGCGTAACTATGGCTACACCTTC.

The V and J genes are TRBV12-3 or TRBV12-4 and TRBJ1-2; tentatively, D is TRBD1 (6 bases). Trimming cost V 4 bases and J 6 bases, with 9 bases left between them. The CDR3 loop spans 12 amino acids. The CDR3 loop is CASSSRGHGYTF. CDR3 DNA: TGTGCCAGCAGTTCGCGGGGGCATGGCTACACCTTC.

This clonotype was counted a few times. The CDR3 protein is CASSLEGLPENIQYF. CDR3 nucleotides: TGTGCCAGCAGCTTAGAGGGCCTACCTGAAAACATTCAGTACTTC. The genes are TRBV7-8 and TRBJ2-4; the D is unclear. V was trimmed by 1 base and J by 5 bases, leaving 12 bases between them. Germline values: CDR1 SGHVS, CDR2 FQNEAQ. This CDR3 has 15 residues.

This clonotype turned up a few times. This chain connects TRBV20-1 to TRBJ2-3; D remains ambiguous. Per germline, CDR1 DFQATT and CDR2 SNEGSKA (reference sequence). The length of the CDR3 is 14 residues. V lost 5 bases and J 3 bases, leaving 15 bases between the germline ends. CDR3 sequence (DNA): TGCAGTGCTCCTTCCTATAGTCGGACAGATACGCAGTATTTT. Residues: CSAPSYSRTDTQYF.

This sequence joins TRBV5-1 and TRBJ1-1; D might be TRBD1 (5 bases). V gave up 5 bases and J gave up 4 bases, with 15 bases separating them. This CDR3 comprises 14 residues. Germline V gene sequence: CDR1 SGHRS, CDR2 YFSETQ. The chain's CDR3 is CASSWRGQGTEAFF. The CDR3 DNA reads TGCGCCAGCAGTTGGAGAGGGCAGGGCACTGAAGCTTTCTTT.

This chain joins TRBV27 and TRBJ2-7, with 7 bases identical to TRBD2. V lost 1 base and J lost 1; bases outside the gene matches: 4. The CDR3 spans 15 residues. Germline V gene sequence: CDR1 MNHEY, CDR2 SMNVEV (reference sequence). As DNA, the CDR3 is TGTGCCAGCAGTTTATGGGGGAGGGATTCCTACGAGCAGTACTTC. Translated, it gives CASSLWGRDSYEQYF.

A single count supports this clonotype. J is TRBJ2-3 and V is TRBV20-1; TRBD2 aligns across 8 bases. CDR3 size: 14 residues. Germline trimming cut 5 bases from V and 4 bases from J; bases unmatched to any gene: 8. The germline V gene has CDR1 DFQATT and CDR2 SNEGSKA (reference sequence). The CDR3 DNA sequence: TGCAGTGCTCCACATAGCGGGACCGCAGATACGCAGTATTTT. As protein: CSAPHSGTADTQYF.

This clonotype was observed at least ten times. The chain carries TRBV7-9 and TRBJ1-1; no clear D. V shed 5 bases and J shed 4 bases, with 14 bases lying between them. The CDR3 spans 14 residues. The germline CDR1 and CDR2 sequences are SEHNR and FQNEAQ (reference sequence). The CDR3 protein is CASSRPPGGTEAFF. CDR3 nucleotide sequence: TGTGCCAGCAGCCGACCCCCGGGTGGCACTGAAGCTTTCTTT. Filled out from reference TRBV7-9 and TRBJ1-1, the complete variable domain reads DTGVSQNPRHKITKRGQNVTFRCDPISEHNRLYWYRQTLGQGPEFLTYFQNEAQLEKSRLLSDRFSAERPKGSFSTLEIQRTEQGDSAMYLCASSRPPGGTEAFFGQGTRLTVV.

The chain carries TRBV27 and TRBJ2-3; 12 nucleotides line up with TRBD2. CDR1 MNHEY and CDR2 SMNVEV come from the germline V gene (reference sequence). The CDR3 is 17 amino acids. With V trimmed by 6 bases and J by 2 bases, 9 bases remained unmatched. CDR3 sequence (DNA): TGTGCCAGCAGAGGACTAGCGGGGCCCACACTCACAGATACGCAGTATTTT. This sequence encodes CASRGLAGPTLTDTQYF.

The V and J genes are TRBV4-1 and TRBJ2-3; D not certain. From germline, CDR1 is MGHRA and CDR2 YSYEKL. The CDR3 has 16 residues. Trimming took 4 bases from V and 2 from J, leaving 16 bases between them. The DNA of the CDR3 is TGCGCCAGCAGCCCCCGATCCCGAGACTTCACAGATACGCAGTATTTT. It specifies CASSPRSRDFTDTQYF.

This clonotype was recorded a few times. The rearrangement uses TRBV7-2 and TRBJ2-7, with 8 bases identical to TRBD1. The CDR3 has 17 residues. With V trimmed by 5 bases and J by 4 bases, 16 bases remained unmatched. Germline V lookup: CDR1 SGHTA, CDR2 FQGNSA. Written as DNA, the CDR3 is TGTGCCAGCAGCCTTATGGTGATGGGGACAGGTCCGTACGAGCAGTACTTC. As protein: CASSLMVMGTGPYEQYF.

This clonotype has more than one count but fewer than ten. The chain links TRBV5-6 to TRBJ1-1, with TRBD1 matching 9 bases. This CDR3 has 16 residues. The germline V gene encodes CDR1 SGHDT and CDR2 YYEEEE. The junction had 5 bases not matched to a gene; V was cut back by 2 bases and J by 0 bases. The CDR3, as DNA: TGTGCCAGCAGCTTTGGACAGGGGATCATGAACACTGAAGCTTTCTTT. It encodes CASSFGQGIMNTEAFF.

This clonotype has ten or more counts. This chain uses TRBV12-3 or TRBV12-4 with TRBJ2-2; 10 nucleotides agree with TRBD1. V was pared by 7 bases and J by 2 bases, with 7 bases of the junction left unmatched. The CDR3 length is 16 residues. CDR3 in DNA: TGTGCCAGCACCCTGGACAGGGGGGAAAACACCGGGGAGCTGTTTTTT. Amino acid sequence: CASTLDRGENTGELFF.

This chain uses TRBV7-3 with TRBJ1-1, with 11 bases that match TRBD1. Germline V gene data show CDR1 as SGHTA and CDR2 as FQGTGA. CDR3 size: 13 residues. J gave up 9 bases and V 2 bases, and 2 bases lay outside the gene matches. CDR3 sequence (DNA): TGTGCCAGCAGCTTAGGGACAGGGGGAAAAGCTTTCTTT. As protein: CASSLGTGGKAFF. Drawing the rest from reference TRBV7-3 and TRBJ1-1, the complete variable domain is GAGVSQTPSNKVTEKGKYVELRCDPISGHTALYWYRQSLGQGPEFLIYFQGTGAADDSGLPNDRFFAVRPEGSVSTLKIQRTERGDSAVYLCASSLGTGGKAFFGQGTRLTVV.

The V and J genes are TRBV27 and TRBJ2-1, with D possibly TRBD1 on 6 matching bases. The CDR3 totals 14 residues. Germline CDR1 MNHEY, CDR2 SMNVEV (reference sequence). The V end was cut by 6 bases, the J end by 5 bases, with 14 bases between. The CDR3 DNA reads TGTGCCAGCAGCAAACCGGGACACCACAATGAGCAGTTCTTC. Its protein product is CASSKPGHHNEQFF.

The chain uses TRBV5-1 and TRBJ2-2, with 10 bases matching TRBD1. The V and J ends lost 3 bases and 5 bases, in that order; junction bases with no gene match: 10. CDR1 and CDR2 from the germline V gene are SGHRS and YFSETQ. CDR3 length: 17 amino acids. The CDR3 loop reads CASSSSGTGVRTGELFF. The CDR3 coding sequence is TGCGCCAGCAGCTCGAGTGGGACAGGGGTGAGGACCGGGGAGCTGTTTTTT.

This clonotype showed up just once. The gene calls are TRBV20-1 and TRBJ1-1, with D hard to call. Germline V gene sequence: CDR1 DFQATT, CDR2 SNEGSKA (reference sequence). The CDR3 has 12 amino acids. Trimming took 5 bases from V and 1 from J, leaving 8 bases between them. CDR3 sequence (DNA): TGCAGTGCTGCGACGGGGAACACTGAAGCTTTCTTT. It yields the protein CSAATGNTEAFF.